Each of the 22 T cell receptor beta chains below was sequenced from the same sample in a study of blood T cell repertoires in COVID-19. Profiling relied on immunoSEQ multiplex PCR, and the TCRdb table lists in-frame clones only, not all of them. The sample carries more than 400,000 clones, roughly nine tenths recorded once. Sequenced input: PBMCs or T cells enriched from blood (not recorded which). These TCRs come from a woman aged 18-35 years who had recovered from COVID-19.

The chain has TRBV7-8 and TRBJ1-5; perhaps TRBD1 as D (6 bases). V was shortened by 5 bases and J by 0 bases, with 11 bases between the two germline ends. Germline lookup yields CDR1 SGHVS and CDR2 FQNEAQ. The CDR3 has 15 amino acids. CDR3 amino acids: CASSRTGSSNQPQHF. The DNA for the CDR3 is TGTGCCAGCAGCCGTACAGGGAGTAGCAATCAGCCCCAGCATTTT.

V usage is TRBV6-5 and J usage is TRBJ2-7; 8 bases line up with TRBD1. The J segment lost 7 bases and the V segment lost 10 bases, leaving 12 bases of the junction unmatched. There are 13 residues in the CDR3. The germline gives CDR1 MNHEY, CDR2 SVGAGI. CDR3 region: CATDMTGAGEQYF. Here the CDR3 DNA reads TGTGCCACCGATATGACAGGGGCGGGAGAGCAGTACTTC.

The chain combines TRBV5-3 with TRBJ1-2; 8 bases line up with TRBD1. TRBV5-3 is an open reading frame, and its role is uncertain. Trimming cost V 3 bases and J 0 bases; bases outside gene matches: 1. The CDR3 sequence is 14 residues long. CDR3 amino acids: CARSSDRANYGYTF. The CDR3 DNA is TGTGCCAGAAGCTCGGACAGGGCTAACTATGGCTACACCTTC.

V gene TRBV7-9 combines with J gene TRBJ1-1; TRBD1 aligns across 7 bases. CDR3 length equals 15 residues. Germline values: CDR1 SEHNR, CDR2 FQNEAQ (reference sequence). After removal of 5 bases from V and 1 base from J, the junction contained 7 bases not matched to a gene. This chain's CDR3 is CASSPRGQSNTEAFF. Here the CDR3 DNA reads TGTGCCAGCAGCCCCCGGGGACAGTCGAACACTGAAGCTTTCTTT.

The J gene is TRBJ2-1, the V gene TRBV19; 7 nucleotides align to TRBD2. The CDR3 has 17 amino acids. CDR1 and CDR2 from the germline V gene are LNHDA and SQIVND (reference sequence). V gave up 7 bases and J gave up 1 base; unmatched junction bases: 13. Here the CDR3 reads CASTSLAEGASYNEQFF. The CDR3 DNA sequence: TGTGCCAGTACCTCCCTAGCGGAGGGCGCTTCCTACAATGAGCAGTTCTTC.

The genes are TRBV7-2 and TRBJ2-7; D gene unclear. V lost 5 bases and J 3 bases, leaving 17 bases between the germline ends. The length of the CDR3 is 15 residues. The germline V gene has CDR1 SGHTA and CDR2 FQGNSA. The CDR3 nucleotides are TGTGCCAGCAGCCCTGCTGGTGAGCGTCGCTACGAGCAGTACTTC. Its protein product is CASSPAGERRYEQYF.

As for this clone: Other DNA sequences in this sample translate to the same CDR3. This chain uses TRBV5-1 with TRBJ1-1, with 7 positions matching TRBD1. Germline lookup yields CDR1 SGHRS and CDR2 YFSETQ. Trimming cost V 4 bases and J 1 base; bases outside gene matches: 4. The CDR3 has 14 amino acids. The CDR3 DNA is TGCGCCAGCAGCCTCCAGGGGGGGAACACTGAAGCTTTCTTT. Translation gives CASSLQGGNTEAFF.

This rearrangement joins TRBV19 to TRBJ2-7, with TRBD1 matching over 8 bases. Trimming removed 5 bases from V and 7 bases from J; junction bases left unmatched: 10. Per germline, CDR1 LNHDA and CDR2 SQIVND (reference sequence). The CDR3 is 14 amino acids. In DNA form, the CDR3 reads TGTGCCAGTAGTTCGCGGACAGGGACGGGAGAGCAGTACTTC. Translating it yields CASSSRTGTGEQYF.

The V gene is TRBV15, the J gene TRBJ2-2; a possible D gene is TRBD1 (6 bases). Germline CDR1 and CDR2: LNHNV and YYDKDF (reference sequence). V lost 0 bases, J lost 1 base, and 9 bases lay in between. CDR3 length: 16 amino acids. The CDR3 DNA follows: TGTGCCACCAGCAGAGATGAGGGGGAGAACACCGGGGAGCTGTTTTTT. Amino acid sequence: CATSRDEGENTGELFF.

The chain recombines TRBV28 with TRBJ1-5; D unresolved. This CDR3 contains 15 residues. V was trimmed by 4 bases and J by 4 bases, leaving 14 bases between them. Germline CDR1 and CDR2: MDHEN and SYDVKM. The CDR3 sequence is CASSSLEAPNQPQHF. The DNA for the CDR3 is TGTGCCAGCAGTTCCCTCGAGGCACCAAATCAGCCCCAGCATTTT.

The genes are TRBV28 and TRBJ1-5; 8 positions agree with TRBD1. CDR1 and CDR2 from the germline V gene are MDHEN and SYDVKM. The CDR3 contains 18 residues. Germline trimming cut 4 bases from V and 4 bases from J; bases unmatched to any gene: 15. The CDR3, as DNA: TGTGCCAGCAGTTCGACCCCGTCCCGGACAGGGAAGAATCAGCCCCAGCATTTT. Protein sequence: CASSSTPSRTGKNQPQHF.

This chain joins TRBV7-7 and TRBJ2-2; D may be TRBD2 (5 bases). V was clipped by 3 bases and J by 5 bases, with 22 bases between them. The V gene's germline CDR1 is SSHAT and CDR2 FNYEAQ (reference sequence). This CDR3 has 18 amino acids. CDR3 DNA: TGTGCCAGCAGCTTTAACTCAAACTGGCGGGTAGGAACCGGGGAGCTGTTTTTT. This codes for CASSFNSNWRVGTGELFF.

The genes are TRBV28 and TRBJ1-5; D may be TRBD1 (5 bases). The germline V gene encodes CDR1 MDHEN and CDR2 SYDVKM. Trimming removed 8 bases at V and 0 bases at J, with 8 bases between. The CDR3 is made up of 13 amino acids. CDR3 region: CASRTYSNQPQHF. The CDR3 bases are TGTGCCAGCCGGACATATAGCAATCAGCCCCAGCATTTT.

The CDR3: CASSDPTVTRLSNQPQHF. The CDR3 DNA reads TGTGCCAGCAGTGACCCGACCGTAACCCGACTTAGCAATCAGCCCCAGCATTTT. The chain is built from TRBV28 and TRBJ1-5; D call uncertain. V lost 5 bases and J 0 bases, leaving 20 bases between the germline ends. The germline V gene encodes CDR1 MDHEN and CDR2 SYDVKM. The CDR3 contains 18 residues.

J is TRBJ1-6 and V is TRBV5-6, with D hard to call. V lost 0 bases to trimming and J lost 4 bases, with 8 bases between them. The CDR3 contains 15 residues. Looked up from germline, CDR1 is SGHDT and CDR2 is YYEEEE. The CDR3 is CASSLAGIYNSPLHF. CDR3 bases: TGTGCCAGCAGCTTGGCAGGAATTTATAATTCACCCCTCCACTTT. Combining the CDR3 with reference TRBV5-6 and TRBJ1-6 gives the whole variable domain DAGVTQSPTHLIKTRGQQVTLRCSPKSGHDTVSWYQQALGQGPQFIFQYYEEEERQRGNFPDRFSGHQFPNYSSELNVNALLLGDSALYLCASSLAGIYNSPLHFGNGTRLTVT.

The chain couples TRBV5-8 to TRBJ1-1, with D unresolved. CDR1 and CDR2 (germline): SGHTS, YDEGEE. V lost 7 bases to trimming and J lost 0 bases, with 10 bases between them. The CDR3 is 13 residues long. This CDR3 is CASPDSLNTEAFF. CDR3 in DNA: TGTGCCAGCCCGGATAGCTTGAACACTGAAGCTTTCTTT.

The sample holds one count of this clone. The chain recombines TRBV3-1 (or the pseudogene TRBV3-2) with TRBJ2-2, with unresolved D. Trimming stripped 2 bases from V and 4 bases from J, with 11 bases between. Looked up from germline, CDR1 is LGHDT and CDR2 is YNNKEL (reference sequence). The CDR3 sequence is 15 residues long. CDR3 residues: CASSQTLYRTGELFF. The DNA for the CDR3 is TGTGCCAGCAGCCAAACCCTATACCGCACCGGGGAGCTGTTTTTT.

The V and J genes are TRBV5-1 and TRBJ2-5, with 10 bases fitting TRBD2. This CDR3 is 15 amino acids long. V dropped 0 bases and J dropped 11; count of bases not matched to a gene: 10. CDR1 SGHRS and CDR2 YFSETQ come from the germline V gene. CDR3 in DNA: TGCGCCAGCAGCTTGGTCCTAGCGGGGGCCGTACCACAGTACTTC. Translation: CASSLVLAGAVPQYF. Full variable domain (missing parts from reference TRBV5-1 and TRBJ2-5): KAGVTQTPRYLIKTRGQQVTLSCSPISGHRSVSWYQQTPGQGLQFLFEYFSETQRNKGNFPGRFSGRQFSNSRSEMNVSTLELGDSALYLCASSLVLAGAVPQYFGPGTRLLVL.

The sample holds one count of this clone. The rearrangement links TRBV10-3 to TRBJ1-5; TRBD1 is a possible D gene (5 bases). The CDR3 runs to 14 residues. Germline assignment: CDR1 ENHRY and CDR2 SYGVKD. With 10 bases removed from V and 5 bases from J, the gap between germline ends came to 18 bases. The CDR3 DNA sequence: TGTGCCAGCGGGGAACAAGGGGAGGATCAGCCCCAGCATTTT. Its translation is CASGEQGEDQPQHF.

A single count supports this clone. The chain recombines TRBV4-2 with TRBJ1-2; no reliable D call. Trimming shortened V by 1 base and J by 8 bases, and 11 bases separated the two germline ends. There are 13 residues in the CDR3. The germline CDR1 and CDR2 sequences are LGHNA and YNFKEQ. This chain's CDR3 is CASSQGYERGYTF. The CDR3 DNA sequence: TGTGCCAGCAGCCAAGGTTATGAGAGGGGCTACACCTTC.

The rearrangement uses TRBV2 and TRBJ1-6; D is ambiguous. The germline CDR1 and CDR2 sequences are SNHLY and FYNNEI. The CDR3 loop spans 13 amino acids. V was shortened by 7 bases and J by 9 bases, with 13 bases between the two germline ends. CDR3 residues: CASKSGQSSPLHF. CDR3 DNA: TGTGCCAGCAAATCGGGTCAGAGTTCACCCCTCCACTTT. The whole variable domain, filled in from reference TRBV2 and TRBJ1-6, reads EPEVTQTPSHQVTQMGQEVILRCVPISNHLYFYWYRQILGQKVEFLVSFYNNEISEKSEIFDDQFSVERPDGSNFTLKIRSTKLEDSAMYFCASKSGQSSPLHFGNGTRLTVT.

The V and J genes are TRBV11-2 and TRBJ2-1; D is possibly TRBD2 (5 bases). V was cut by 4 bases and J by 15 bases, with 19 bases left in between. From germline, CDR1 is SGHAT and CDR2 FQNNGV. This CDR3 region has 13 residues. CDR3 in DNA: TGTGCCAGCAGCTCGTTTACTAGGCATAGGTGGTTCTTC. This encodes CASSSFTRHRWFF.